These 27 T cell receptor beta chains originate from one sample sequenced in a study of blood T cell repertoires in COVID-19. Profiled with immunoSEQ multiplex PCR; TCRdb holds only in-frame clones, not every one. The repertoire holds approximately 290,000 clones, with approximately 85% as singletons. The sequenced material came from PBMCs or T cells enriched from blood (not recorded which). These receptors all come from a woman in her 30s who had recovered from COVID-19.

V gene TRBV30 combines with J gene TRBJ2-7, with 11 bases identical to TRBD2. V lost 2 bases to trimming and J lost 1 base; unmatched junction nucleotides: 7. Germline lookup yields CDR1 GTSNPN and CDR2 SVGIG (reference sequence). The CDR3 contains 16 residues. CDR3 sequence reads: CAWSRTSGLRSYEQYF. CDR3 bases: TGTGCCTGGAGTCGGACTAGCGGGTTGAGATCCTACGAGCAGTACTTC.

This clone was counted only a few times. The gene calls are TRBV5-5 and TRBJ1-3, with D possibly being TRBD1 (6 bases). Trimming left V 2 bases short and J 7 bases short, with 16 bases between. The CDR3 length is 15 residues. Germline V gene data show CDR1 as SGHKS and CDR2 as YYEKEE (reference sequence). The CDR3 region is CASSLAGTNVNTIYF. CDR3 sequence (DNA): TGTGCCAGCAGCTTAGCCGGGACAAATGTTAACACCATATATTTT.

The rearrangement uses TRBV30 and TRBJ2-6; TRBD2 might be the D (6 bases). Germline-derived CDR1 and CDR2 are GTSNPN and SVGIG (reference sequence). This CDR3 has 13 amino acids. The V and J ends lost 8 bases and 0 bases respectively, with 8 bases between them. CDR3 sequence (DNA): TGTGCCCTGGAGGGCTCTGGGGCCAACGTCCTGACTTTC. Amino acid sequence: CALEGSGANVLTF. The whole variable domain, remainder taken from reference TRBV30 and TRBJ2-6, is SQTIHQWPATLVQPVGSPLSLECTVEGTSNPNLYWYRQAAGRGLQLLFYSVGIGQISSEVPQNLSASRPQDRQFILSSKKLLLSDSGFYLCALEGSGANVLTFGAGSRLTVL.

The CDR3 region is CASGTVLYGYTF. CDR3 sequence (DNA): TGTGCCAGCGGGACAGTACTCTATGGCTACACCTTC. The chain employs TRBV19 and TRBJ1-2, with 7 bases aligning to TRBD1. V gave up 9 bases and J gave up 4 bases; unmatched junction bases: 5. The CDR3 covers 12 residues. In germline, CDR1 is LNHDA, CDR2 SQIVND (reference sequence).

This chain joins TRBV28 and TRBJ1-5; 7 bases agree with TRBD1. This CDR3 has 16 amino acids. The J segment lost 0 bases and the V segment lost 6 bases, leaving 8 bases of the junction unmatched. Per germline, CDR1 MDHEN and CDR2 SYDVKM. The CDR3: CASRPGQEYSNQPQHF. In DNA, the CDR3 is TGTGCCAGCAGACCCGGACAGGAATATAGCAATCAGCCCCAGCATTTT.

The chain recombines TRBV10-3 with TRBJ2-6; 8 bases align to TRBD1. The trim removed 5 bases at V and 0 bases at J, leaving 9 bases unmatched. Per germline, CDR1 ENHRY and CDR2 SYGVKD. The CDR3 length is 18 residues. The CDR3 bases are TGTGCCATCAGTTGGGGACAGGCTGGCTCCTCTGGGGCCAACGTCCTGACTTTC. Amino acid sequence: CAISWGQAGSSGANVLTF.

This chain connects TRBV4-1 to TRBJ1-6; D gene ambiguous. The germline V gene encodes CDR1 MGHRA and CDR2 YSYEKL. V shed 0 bases and J shed 13 bases, with 16 bases lying between them. The CDR3 length is 15 residues. The CDR3: CASSQDAGVLDPLHF. CDR3 coding DNA: TGCGCCAGCAGCCAAGATGCGGGAGTTTTAGACCCCCTCCACTTT.

The genes are TRBV9 and TRBJ2-2; TRBD1 matches 7 bases. V dropped 5 bases and J dropped 1; count of bases not matched to a gene: 14. CDR3 length equals 18 residues. The germline gives CDR1 SGDLS, CDR2 YYNGEE. CDR3 loop: CASSDPGQNELNTGELFF. CDR3 bases: TGTGCCAGCAGTGATCCGGGACAGAATGAATTGAACACCGGGGAGCTGTTTTTT.

This chain connects TRBV11-2 to TRBJ2-1; the D gene is possibly TRBD2 (6 bases). This CDR3 has 15 residues. Looked up from germline, CDR1 is SGHAT and CDR2 is FQNNGV. Trimming took 2 bases from V and 2 from J, leaving 10 bases between them. CDR3 amino acids: CASSLTGEAYNEQFF. The CDR3 bases are TGTGCCAGCAGCTTAACGGGGGAGGCCTACAATGAGCAGTTCTTC.

This chain links TRBV7-9 with TRBJ2-7; a possible D gene is TRBD2 (5 bases). This CDR3 spans 14 amino acids. CDR1 SEHNR and CDR2 FQNEAQ come from the germline V gene (reference sequence). V lost 0 bases to trimming and J lost 7 bases, with 13 bases between them. CDR3 sequence: CASSLAGDLREQYF. The CDR3, as DNA: TGTGCCAGCAGCTTAGCGGGAGATCTCCGTGAGCAGTACTTC.

The chain carries TRBV10-3 and TRBJ1-2; D possibly corresponds to TRBD1 (5 bases). Germline CDR1 ENHRY, CDR2 SYGVKD. CDR3 length: 15 residues. Trimming stripped 4 bases from V and 2 bases from J, with 14 bases between. The CDR3 sequence: CAISGLGGRNYGYTF. CDR3 coding DNA: TGTGCCATCAGTGGTCTGGGGGGAAGGAACTATGGCTACACCTTC.

A single count supports this clone. The V and J genes are TRBV7-9 and TRBJ1-1; D gene ambiguous. Germline V lookup: CDR1 SEHNR, CDR2 FQNEAQ (reference sequence). V was cut by 3 bases and J by 3 bases, with 8 bases left in between. CDR3 length: 13 residues. CDR3 in amino acids: CASSFSPDTEAFF. The DNA of the CDR3 is TGTGCCAGCAGCTTTTCTCCGGACACTGAAGCTTTCTTT.

This clone occurred once. The chain links TRBV7-9 to TRBJ2-1, with 10 bases fitting TRBD2. CDR3 length: 15 residues. V trimming: 5 bases; J trimming: 5 bases; junction bases outside the gene matches: 6. The germline V gene has CDR1 SEHNR and CDR2 FQNEAQ (reference sequence). The CDR3 bases are TGTGCCAGCAGCCAAAGCGGGGGGGCCCACAATGAGCAGTTCTTC. Translating gives CASSQSGGAHNEQFF.

This rearrangement joins TRBV12-3 or TRBV12-4 to TRBJ2-3; D is ambiguous. The V gene lost 10 bases and the J gene lost 0 bases, with 11 bases spanning the gap. The CDR3 has 13 amino acids. For the CDR3, the DNA is TGTGCCACCCAAGGCAGGAGCACAGATACGCAGTATTTT. Amino acids: CATQGRSTDTQYF.

In regard to this clone: Other DNA sequences in the same sample also yield this CDR3. As DNA, the CDR3 is TGTGCCAGTAGTATCGCGGGGGGCAGCTACAATGAGCAGTTCTTC. It translates to CASSIAGGSYNEQFF. The chain links TRBV19 to TRBJ2-1, with 8 bases fitting TRBD2. V lost 3 bases to trimming and J lost 3 bases; unmatched junction nucleotides: 4. The CDR3 is 15 amino acids. Germline assignment: CDR1 LNHDA and CDR2 SQIVND (reference sequence).

CDR3 DNA sequence: TGTGCCTGGTCCGGGGACAGGCTAAGCTCTGGGGCCAACGTCCTGACTTTC. Translation: CAWSGDRLSSGANVLTF. The chain is built from TRBV30 and TRBJ2-6, with TRBD1 identical over 8 bases. The CDR3 runs to 17 residues. With V trimmed by 5 bases and J by 0 bases, 9 bases remained unmatched. In germline, CDR1 is GTSNPN, CDR2 SVGIG (reference sequence).

V usage is TRBV2 and J usage is TRBJ2-5; D is possibly TRBD1 (5 bases). V was trimmed by 8 bases and J by 1 base, leaving 29 bases between them. Germline CDR1 SNHLY, CDR2 FYNNEI. This CDR3 is 19 amino acids long. CDR3 residues: CASFWPDPPDTPAQETQYF. The CDR3 coding sequence is TGTGCCAGCTTTTGGCCCGACCCCCCGGACACCCCGGCCCAAGAGACCCAGTACTTC.

This chain joins TRBV5-1 and TRBJ1-4; D uncertain. Germline lookup yields CDR1 SGHRS and CDR2 YFSETQ. This CDR3 region has 15 residues. V lost 4 bases and J 2 bases, leaving 12 bases between the germline ends. CDR3 loop: CASSLAGQTNEKLFF. CDR3 nucleotide sequence: TGCGCCAGCAGCCTGGCTGGTCAGACTAATGAAAAACTGTTTTTT.

The genes are TRBV27 and TRBJ1-2; a possible D gene is TRBD1 (5 bases). V was shortened by 1 base and J by 9 bases, with 12 bases between the two germline ends. The V gene's germline CDR1 is MNHEY and CDR2 SMNVEV (reference sequence). The CDR3 covers 13 residues. Here the CDR3 DNA reads TGTGCCAGCAGTTTATACAGGTCCGGTAGCTACACCTTC. Encoded protein: CASSLYRSGSYTF.

The rearrangement links TRBV9 to TRBJ1-2; maybe TRBD1 (5 bases). CDR1 is SGDLS and CDR2 is YYNGEE in the germline V gene. V dropped 0 bases and J dropped 8 bases, with 11 bases sitting between them. The CDR3 contains 13 residues. Written as DNA, the CDR3 is TGTGCCAGCAGCGTAGAAGGGGTGGGAGGCTACACCTTC. Translating it yields CASSVEGVGGYTF.

The rearrangement links TRBV27 to TRBJ1-6; weak D call: TRBD1 (5 bases). With 6 bases removed from V and 7 bases from J, the gap between germline ends came to 13 bases. The germline CDR1 and CDR2 sequences are MNHEY and SMNVEV (reference sequence). This CDR3 is built from 14 residues. CDR3 bases: TGTGCCAGCAGAGGGGATTTTGACAATTCACCCCTCCACTTT. This sequence encodes CASRGDFDNSPLHF.

V gene TRBV6-5 combines with J gene TRBJ1-5; D might be TRBD1 (5 bases). Trimming removed 8 bases at V and 6 bases at J, with 11 bases between. From germline, CDR1 is MNHEY and CDR2 SVGAGI. This CDR3 has 12 amino acids. As DNA, the CDR3 is TGTGCCAGCGAGGCAGGGCGTCAGCCCCAGCATTTT. Its translation: CASEAGRQPQHF.

This clone was counted a single time. The gene calls are TRBV13 and TRBJ1-2, with D perhaps TRBD1 (5 bases). Germline V gene sequence: CDR1 PRHDT, CDR2 FYEKMQ (reference sequence). CDR3 length: 16 amino acids. Trimming cost V 2 bases and J 4 bases, with 17 bases left between them. CDR3 residues: CASSLRDRGDLYGYTF. DNA for the CDR3: TGTGCCAGCAGCTTACGCGACCGGGGGGACCTCTATGGCTACACCTTC.

This chain joins TRBV5-1 and TRBJ2-5; TRBD1 might be the D (5 bases). This CDR3 has 14 amino acids. Trimming removed 4 bases at V and 2 bases at J, with 12 bases between. CDR1 SGHRS and CDR2 YFSETQ come from the germline V gene. The CDR3 sequence is CASSQRDSQETQYF. CDR3 DNA: TGCGCCAGCAGCCAGAGAGACAGTCAAGAGACCCAGTACTTC.

The chain combines TRBV18 with TRBJ2-3; TRBD2 is a possible D gene (5 bases). Germline V gives CDR1 KGHSH, CDR2 LQKENI. The CDR3 totals 16 residues. V was cut by 1 base and J by 2 bases, with 13 bases left in between. CDR3 DNA sequence: TGTGCCAGCTCACCACAAGGAGCGGTTAACACAGATACGCAGTATTTT. Protein product: CASSPQGAVNTDTQYF.

The CDR3 DNA follows: TGTGCCAGCAGTTTAGGGACAGTCTATGGCTACACCTTC. This gives the protein CASSLGTVYGYTF. The chain links TRBV12-3 or TRBV12-4 to TRBJ1-2; the D gene is possibly TRBD1 (6 bases). V was pared by 1 base and J by 4 bases, with 7 bases between. This CDR3 is 13 amino acids long.

This chain links TRBV6-5 with TRBJ2-3, with D possibly being TRBD2 (5 bases). CDR1 is MNHEY and CDR2 is SVGAGI in the germline V gene. Trimming stripped 6 bases from V and 8 bases from J, with 12 bases between. CDR3 length: 12 residues. CDR3 nucleotides: TGTGCCAGCAGCCCATTGGCGGGTACGCAGTATTTT. Its translation: CASSPLAGTQYF.